This T cell receptor (beta chain) emerged from a study of T cell repertoires in cytomegalovirus infection (dated by TCRdb to between 2017 and 2020). Some background on the complete study: Because public TCR beta signatures pointed to carriage of CMV infection together with the matching HLA type, the HLA type of each donor mattered for the analysis. Results and caveats for the whole study, not just this receptor: The ex vivo response was dominated by HLA-C-restricted CMV-specific TCR beta clonotypes, which also provided the single most frequent clonotype in two of eight donors. In both this cohort and an independent roughly 350-donor cohort, the cumulative frequency of public TCR beta family members distinguished carriers of CMV infection plus the relevant HLA type.

A word on this clonotype: Its antigen remains unidentified. No per-base quality is available; no much larger clone lies one base away.

The CDR3 measures 16 amino acids from cysteine to phenylalanine. The DNA shown is the 48-base CDR3, in frame from base 1. CDR1 and CDR2 are drawn from the germline V gene: MDHEN, SYDVKM. V loses 8 bases of germline sequence and J loses 6 bases, and the interval between the two ends is 20 bases. The sequencing machine was an Illumina HiSeq 1500. TCRdb applied fastp at Q25 and MiXCR to the public reads, then kept only in-frame beta chains. Each record represents a unique CDR3 protein, reported with the most common genes and DNA among its rows. The sample table lists more than 400,000 distinct CDR3 sequences, around a quarter of them with a count of one. Over 10% of the sample is taken by the ten largest.

What was sequenced was PBMCs. Here the chain combines TRBV28 and TRBJ1-6; perhaps TRBD1 is the D gene, with 5 bases matching. The clonotype comes from a human donor in good health (CMV status not recorded). Some clones in this sample may be carry-over from other donors' samples. Read as DNA, the sequence is TGTGCCAGCTACCCGGCAGGGCGAGCCTCTAATTCACCCCTCCACTTT. The translation is CASYPAGRASNSPLHF.